This T cell receptor beta chain is from a study of T cells after yellow fever vaccination (dated by TCRdb to the late 2010s). Study-wide context: The SMART-Seq v4 Ultra Low Input RNA kit was used to prepare libraries from fractions with low cell numbers. Two healthy male donors made up the cohort, one aged 18 to 30 years and the other aged 30 to 39 years. To track T-cell clones before and after primary and booster YFV17D yellow fever vaccination, bulk TCR alpha and beta repertoires were sequenced longitudinally. Bulk PBMC replicates and cell subsets were isolated from blood drawn at multiple timepoints before and after both primary and secondary immunization.

What the research found in general, with its limitations: Computational filtering was required because FACS-sorted repertoires could contain abundant contaminating clonotypes from the bulk population. Most clones expanded after primary vaccination were re-detected after the booster (approximately 95% of CD4 and about 88% of CD8), suggesting broad memory maintenance. A small fraction of clonotypes appeared in both the CD4 and CD8 compartments, likely as a result of convergent recombination. The study included only a couple of donors, which limits how far the findings can be generalized. Compared with the primary T-cell response, the secondary T-cell response was faster but weaker, reaching its peak on day 5 rather than on day 15.

The germline V gene encodes CDR1 SGHKS and CDR2 YYEKEE (reference sequence). V and J are truncated by 4 bases and 3 bases respectively, leaving an intervening sequence of 13 bases. There are 14 amino acids in the CDR3, from cysteine to phenylalanine inclusive. CDR3 DNA is the only sequence kept; it has 42 bases, read in frame from the first base. There are many counts of this clonotype. This receptor's antigen is unknown. No clone much larger than this one lies a single base away; base qualities are absent. According to the study, the label for this sample's treatment or condition signals: live attenuated yellow fever vaccine strain. Two biological replicates of bulk PBMCs were collected at each blood-draw timepoint. PBMCs were isolated from peripheral blood using a standard Ficoll-Paque protocol. RNA was extracted with TriZol from bulk PBMCs, CD4 and CD8 fractions, and dextramer-positive and dextramer-negative fractions.

The run used an Illumina NovaSeq 6000. Synthesis of TCR cDNA relied on 5'RACE template switching, a step that introduced a universal primer site along with unique molecular identifiers. Priming of cDNA synthesis was performed from both the TCR alpha and TCR beta constant segments. Libraries were amplified in two PCR steps, with sample barcodes and sequencing adapters added in the second step. Sequencing of libraries was done on Illumina HiSeq 2500 (2x100 bp) or NovaSeq (2x150 bp). Per the original workflow: Demultiplexing of reads and collapsing into UMI consensus sequences were performed with MIGEC, and V(D)J alignment was carried out with MiXCR. Clonotypes responding to the vaccine were identified with edgeR on replicate PBMC samples, with the criteria of FDR below 0.01 and a log2 fold change above 5 up to day 15. Each bulk clonotype was labeled CD4 or CD8 based on which sequenced repertoire, CD4 or CD8, contained the clonotype at higher abundance. In-frame beta chains were kept once TCRdb had trimmed the public reads at Q25 with fastp and called clones with MiXCR. Identical CDR3 protein sequences are pooled into one entry, listed with their most common genes and DNA. The V and J calls come from TCRdb's annotation, not from the publication. The table for this sample lists under 500,000 distinct CDR3 sequences; under 20% of them were counted only once. The biggest ten clones account for 18% of the sample.

This sample comprised PBMCs, obtained before the yellow fever booster vaccination. This chain joins TRBV5-5 to TRBJ1-1; the D gene cannot be resolved reliably. The origin of this receptor is a man aged 18 to 29 who received the YFV17D yellow fever vaccine. CDR3 protein: CASSKLSRDTEAFF. The bases are TGTGCCAGCAGCAAACTTTCTAGGGACACTGAAGCTTTCTTT.